A selection of T cell receptor beta chains follows, all from one sample in a study of blood T cells in healthy people across ages. TCRdb passed the 5' RACE reads through MiXCR, listing each CDR3 protein once. The data show about 770,000 distinct CDR3 sequences, under 45% seen once. The material sequenced was blood. These receptors came from a man aged 60 to 75 in good health. The CDR3 runs from the conserved cysteine through the conserved F or W. Each record gives: D gene, clone size, V gene, J gene, CDR3 DNA, CDR3 protein. D genes are given only for firm matches. Size is omitted from some rows. Given values are once, few, many or a class for expanded clones.

NA	NA	TRBV4-3	TRBJ1-2	TGCGCCAGCAGCCTAGAGCCAGGGACCCCTAGAGCTGGCTACACCTTC	CASSLEPGTPRAGYTF
TRBD1	NA	TRBV20-1	TRBJ1-6	TGCAGTGCCCCGGACAGGGGGTATAATTCACCCCTCCACTTT	CSAPDRGYNSPLHF
TRBD1	few	TRBV7-6	TRBJ1-1	TGTGCCAGCAGCTCCAGATCCGGGACAGGGAACACTGAAGCTTTCTTT	CASSSRSGTGNTEAFF
NA	many	TRBV20-1	TRBJ1-5	TGCAGTGCTAGAAAAACAGGAATCACGGCCTTAGGTCAGCCCCAGCATTTT	CSARKTGITALGQPQHF
NA	few	TRBV6-2/TRBV6-3	TRBJ2-5	TGTGCCAGCAGTCCCCCTCTACGTGCGCAAGAGACCCAGTACTTC	CASSPPLRAQETQYF
NA	NA	TRBV20-1	TRBJ2-7	TGCAGTGCATCAGGCTCAGCCAGCTACGAGCAGTACTTC	CSASGSASYEQYF
TRBD1	NA	TRBV11-2	TRBJ1-6	TGTGCCAGCAGCTCAACGACAGGGAAAGGGAATTCACCCCTCCACTTT	CASSSTTGKGNSPLHF
NA	NA	TRBV7-2	TRBJ1-2	TGTGCCAGCAGCTTAGCAGGGGTAGGCGGCTACACCTTC	CASSLAGVGGYTF
NA	NA	TRBV11-2	TRBJ1-1	TGTACCAGCAGCTTAGCGGTTGGTCCCACGGGCACTGAAGCTTTCTTT	CTSSLAVGPTGTEAFF
NA	NA	TRBV28	TRBJ2-1	TGTGCCAGCACCATCGGAGGGGGGTTCTTC	CASTIGGGFF
NA	NA	TRBV5-1	TRBJ1-2	TGCGCCAGCAGCTTGGGGTCGGGGGGAAACTATGGCTACACCTTC	CASSLGSGGNYGYTF
NA	NA	TRBV5-1	TRBJ1-1	TGCGCCAGCAGCTATCAGCCTTCGAACACTGAAGCTTTCTTT	CASSYQPSNTEAFF
TRBD2	NA	TRBV6-6	TRBJ2-3	TGTGCCAGCAGCCGGGGACTAGCGGGAGATACGCAGTATTTT	CASSRGLAGDTQYF
TRBD2	once	TRBV20-1	TRBJ2-1	TGCAGTGCTAGAGATTTTGCGGGGGGGAACAATGAGCAGTTCTTC	CSARDFAGGNNEQFF
NA	NA	TRBV9	TRBJ1-3	TGTGCCAGCAGCCGACTGGACTCTGGAAACACCATATATTTT	CASSRLDSGNTIYF
TRBD1	few	TRBV2	TRBJ2-7	TGTGCCAGCAGTCGACAGGGGATCCACGAGCAGTACTTC	CASSRQGIHEQYF
TRBD1	NA	TRBV6-2/TRBV6-3	TRBJ2-7	TGTGCCGGCAGTTACCCCTCCGACAGGGGGGTCCTTGGCTCCTACGAGCAGTACTTC	CAGSYPSDRGVLGSYEQYF
TRBD1	NA	TRBV7-2	TRBJ2-7	TGTACCAGCAGCTTCTCCGGGACAGGGATCGAATACGAGCAGTACTTC	CTSSFSGTGIEYEQYF
TRBD1	NA	TRBV5-1	TRBJ1-2	TGCGCCAGCAGCATCAGACAGGGGATCTATGGCTACACCTTC	CASSIRQGIYGYTF
NA	NA	TRBV6-5	TRBJ2-1	TGTGCCAGCAGTGTGGGCCCGGGAGTTTACAATGAGCAGTTCTTC	CASSVGPGVYNEQFF
NA	NA	TRBV4-3	TRBJ2-2	TGCGCCAGCAGCCCCTCTATTACCGGGGAGCTGTTTTTT	CASSPSITGELFF
TRBD1	NA	TRBV27	TRBJ1-6	TGTGCCAGCAGTTTAGGCCCGGACAGGGGGTATAATTCACCCCTCCACTTT	CASSLGPDRGYNSPLHF
NA	NA	TRBV15	TRBJ2-1	TGTGCCACCAGCACCGCGAGCTCCTACAATGAGCAGTTCTTC	CATSTASSYNEQFF
TRBD2	NA	TRBV15	TRBJ2-5	TGTGCCACCAGCGCCACTAGCGGGGGCCTCAGAAGCCTCGAAGAGACCCAGTACTTC	CATSATSGGLRSLEETQYF
NA	NA	TRBV20-1	TRBJ1-4	TGCAGTGCTAGAGAAAACAGGGTTAATGAAAAACTGTTTTTT	CSARENRVNEKLFF
TRBD1	NA	TRBV12-3/TRBV12-4	TRBJ1-1	TGTGCCAGCAGGGACAGGGGCCAGAACACTGAAGCTTTCTTT	CASRDRGQNTEAFF
NA	few	TRBV7-2	TRBJ2-7	TGTGCCAGCAAAAGCCCCGGGGCCCCCTACGAGCAGTACTTC	CASKSPGAPYEQYF
TRBD1	NA	TRBV20-1	TRBJ1-4	TGCAGTGCTAGAGATCGTGGGAAGAAGGGACAGGGTGGCGAAAAACTGTTTTTT	CSARDRGKKGQGGEKLFF
TRBD2	NA	TRBV6-6	TRBJ2-7	TGTGCCAGCAGTCCTAGCGGCGAACAGAAGACCCTGTACTTC	CASSPSGEQKTLYF
NA	NA	TRBV6-1	TRBJ2-7	TGTGCCAGCAGTGATCGCGGACTACCCGTCGACGAGCAGTACTTC	CASSDRGLPVDEQYF
TRBD2	NA	TRBV20-1	TRBJ2-1	TGCAGTGCTAGAGGCAGGGGGCTAGCGGGGGGCTACAATGAGCAGTTCTTC	CSARGRGLAGGYNEQFF
NA	NA	TRBV15	TRBJ2-5	TGTGCCACCAGCAGAGATCTTGCATTGGTGGGGGAGACCCAGTACTTC	CATSRDLALVGETQYF
TRBD1	NA	TRBV27	TRBJ1-2	TGTGCCAGCAGTTCCTCCGACAGGGTGGGTCACTATGGCTACACCTTC	CASSSSDRVGHYGYTF
TRBD1	once	TRBV5-1	TRBJ2-7	TGCGCCGGCAGCTTGACCCCGGGACAGGGGTACGAGCAGTACTTC	CAGSLTPGQGYEQYF
TRBD2	few	TRBV7-2	TRBJ2-7	TGTGCCAGCAGCTTAGCGGCGCGGGGGGCCACCTACGAGCAGTACTTC	CASSLAARGATYEQYF
NA	NA	TRBV5-6	TRBJ2-1	TGTGCCAGCGGGACGTACGATGAGCAGTTCTTC	CASGTYDEQFF
TRBD1	NA	TRBV2	TRBJ1-4	TGTGCCAGCAGTCTTCGGGACAGCCCGGAAAAACTGTTTTTT	CASSLRDSPEKLFF
TRBD1	few	TRBV5-1	TRBJ2-5	TGCGCCAGCAGCTTGAAACCGGGGACAGGGGGCGTTGAGACCCAGTACTTC	CASSLKPGTGGVETQYF
NA	NA	TRBV11-3	TRBJ2-1	TGTGCCAGCAGCCCCGGGACGCGAGGGAGCTACAATGAGCAGTTCTTC	CASSPGTRGSYNEQFF
TRBD2	NA	TRBV9	TRBJ2-1	TGTGCCAGCAGCGTCACTAGCGGGGGGGGGAATGAGCAGTTCTTC	CASSVTSGGGNEQFF
TRBD1	NA	TRBV11-1	TRBJ2-1	TGTGCCAGCAGCCACCGGGACAGGAGACTCAATGAGCAGTTCTTC	CASSHRDRRLNEQFF
NA	few	TRBV4-3	TRBJ2-7	TGCGCCAGCAGCCGGGGACGGGGCGACGAGCAGTACTTC	CASSRGRGDEQYF
NA	NA	TRBV2	TRBJ1-2	TGTGCCAGCAGTGAAGCCGAGGAGGGCTATGGCTACACCTTC	CASSEAEEGYGYTF
TRBD2	NA	TRBV5-1	TRBJ2-5	TGCGCCAGCAGCCCCCGGACTAGCGGGAGGTTAGAGACCCAGTACTTC	CASSPRTSGRLETQYF
NA	many	TRBV7-3	TRBJ2-6	TGTGCCAGCAGCCCAGCACCAGGGAGTGGGGCCAACGTCCTGACTTTC	CASSPAPGSGANVLTF
NA	NA	TRBV14	TRBJ2-3	TGTGCCAGCAGTTACCGGGTTTCGGGCCGCTATACGCAGTATTTT	CASSYRVSGRYTQYF
TRBD1	many	TRBV20-1	TRBJ1-6	TGCAGTGCTAGGGGACAGGGCTATAATTCACCCCTCCACTTT	CSARGQGYNSPLHF
TRBD1	NA	TRBV20-1	TRBJ1-2	TGCAGTGCTCCGGACGCAGGGGGGGCCTATGGCTACACCTTC	CSAPDAGGAYGYTF
TRBD1	NA	TRBV7-2	TRBJ1-4	TGTGCCAGCAGCTTAAGGGGACAGGGCCCTAATGAAAAACTGTTTTTT	CASSLRGQGPNEKLFF
TRBD2	few	TRBV20-1	TRBJ2-5	TGCAGTGCTAGAGATCCGACTAGCGGGGGATGGTCCGGAGAGCAGTACTTC	CSARDPTSGGWSGEQYF
NA	few	TRBV3-1	TRBJ2-1	TGTGCCAGCAGCCAAGAGGTAACCCTCTACAATGAGCAGTTCTTC	CASSQEVTLYNEQFF
NA	few	TRBV7-2	TRBJ1-1	TGTGCCAGCAGCTCCATTCAGGGTCGCACTGAAGCTTTCTTT	CASSSIQGRTEAFF
NA	NA	TRBV5-1	TRBJ1-5	TGCGCCAGCAGCCTACACTACCGGACTGCCAGTCAGAATAGCACTCAGCCCCAGCATTTT	CASSLHYRTASQNSTQPQHF
NA	NA	TRBV29-1	TRBJ2-5	TGCAGCGTTGAAGTCGCCGGACCCCCGCGGTACTTC	CSVEVAGPPRYF
NA	few	TRBV5-1	TRBJ2-7	TGCGCCAGCAGCTTGGTTTGGTACGAGCAGTACTTC	CASSLVWYEQYF
TRBD1	few	TRBV9	TRBJ1-1	TGTGCCAGCAGCGTAGGCGATTGGGACAGGAACACTGAAGCTTTCTTT	CASSVGDWDRNTEAFF
NA	NA	TRBV7-9	TRBJ2-7	TGTGCCAGCAGCTTCCCCACCACTGGATTATCCTACAATGAGCAGTACTTC	CASSFPTTGLSYNEQYF
TRBD2	NA	TRBV20-1	TRBJ2-1	TGCAGTGCTAGGCGGCTAGCGGGCTACAATGAGCAGTTCTTC	CSARRLAGYNEQFF
NA	NA	TRBV6-2/TRBV6-3	TRBJ1-5	TGTGCCAGCAGTTACTACTTGTGGGAGACGCAGCCCCAGCATTTT	CASSYYLWETQPQHF
NA	few	TRBV7-2	TRBJ1-4	TGTGCCAGCAGCTCCCAGGTGGGCAAGGGGGAAAAACTGTTTTTT	CASSSQVGKGEKLFF